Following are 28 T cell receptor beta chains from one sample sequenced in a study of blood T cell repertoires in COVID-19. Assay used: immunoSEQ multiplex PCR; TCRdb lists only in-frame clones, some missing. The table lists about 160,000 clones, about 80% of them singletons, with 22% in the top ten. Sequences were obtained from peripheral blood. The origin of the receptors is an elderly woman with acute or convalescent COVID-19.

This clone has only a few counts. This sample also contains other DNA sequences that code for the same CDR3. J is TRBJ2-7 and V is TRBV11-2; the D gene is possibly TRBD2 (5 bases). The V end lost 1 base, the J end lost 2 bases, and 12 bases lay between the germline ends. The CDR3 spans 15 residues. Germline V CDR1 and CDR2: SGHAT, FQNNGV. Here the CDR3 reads CASSLGEGSTYEQYF. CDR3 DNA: TGTGCCAGCAGCTTAGGAGAGGGTTCTACCTACGAGCAGTACTTC.

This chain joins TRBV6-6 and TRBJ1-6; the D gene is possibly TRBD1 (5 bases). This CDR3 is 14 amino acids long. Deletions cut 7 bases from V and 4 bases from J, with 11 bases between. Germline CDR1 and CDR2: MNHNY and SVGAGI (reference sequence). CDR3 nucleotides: TGTGCCAGCACGCGGGACCCTTATAATTCACCCCTCCACTTT. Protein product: CASTRDPYNSPLHF.

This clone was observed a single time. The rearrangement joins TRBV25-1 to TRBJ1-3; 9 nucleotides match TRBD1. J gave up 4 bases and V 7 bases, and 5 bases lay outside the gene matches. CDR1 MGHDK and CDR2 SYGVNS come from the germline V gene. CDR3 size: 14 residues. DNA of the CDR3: TGTGCCAGCACCCCGGGACAGGGAGGAAACACCATATATTTT. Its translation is CASTPGQGGNTIYF.

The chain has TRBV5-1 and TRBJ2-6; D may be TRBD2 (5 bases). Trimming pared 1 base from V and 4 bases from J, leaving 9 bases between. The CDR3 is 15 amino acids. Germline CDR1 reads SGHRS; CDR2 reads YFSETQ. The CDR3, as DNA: TGCGCCAGCAGCTTGCAGGTAGCGGGGGCCAACGTCCTGACTTTC. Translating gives CASSLQVAGANVLTF.

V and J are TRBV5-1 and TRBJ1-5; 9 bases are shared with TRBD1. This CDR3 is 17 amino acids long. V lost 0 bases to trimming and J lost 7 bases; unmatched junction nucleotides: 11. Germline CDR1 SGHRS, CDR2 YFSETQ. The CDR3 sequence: CASSLGAQGARGQPQHF. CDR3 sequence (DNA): TGCGCCAGCAGCTTGGGGGCACAGGGGGCGCGCGGACAGCCCCAGCATTTT.

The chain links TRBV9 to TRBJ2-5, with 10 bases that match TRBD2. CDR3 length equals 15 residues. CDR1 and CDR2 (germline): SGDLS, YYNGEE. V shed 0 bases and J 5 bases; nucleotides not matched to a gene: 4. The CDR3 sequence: CASSVVAGGGETQYF. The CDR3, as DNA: TGTGCCAGCAGCGTAGTAGCGGGAGGCGGTGAGACCCAGTACTTC.

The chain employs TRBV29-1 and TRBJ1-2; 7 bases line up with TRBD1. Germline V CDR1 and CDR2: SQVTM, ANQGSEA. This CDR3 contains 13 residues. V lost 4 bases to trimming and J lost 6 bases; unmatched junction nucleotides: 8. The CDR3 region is CSVARQGRDGYTF. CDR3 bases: TGCAGCGTTGCCCGACAGGGTAGGGATGGCTACACCTTC.

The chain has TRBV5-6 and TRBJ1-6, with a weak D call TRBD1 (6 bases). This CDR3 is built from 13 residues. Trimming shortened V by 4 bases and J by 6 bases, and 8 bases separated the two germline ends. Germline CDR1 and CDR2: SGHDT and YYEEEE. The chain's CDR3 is CASSAGVNSPLHF. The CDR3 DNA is TGTGCCAGCAGCGCAGGGGTTAATTCACCCCTCCACTTT. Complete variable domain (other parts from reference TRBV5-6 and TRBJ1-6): DAGVTQSPTHLIKTRGQQVTLRCSPKSGHDTVSWYQQALGQGPQFIFQYYEEEERQRGNFPDRFSGHQFPNYSSELNVNALLLGDSALYLCASSAGVNSPLHFGNGTRLTVT.

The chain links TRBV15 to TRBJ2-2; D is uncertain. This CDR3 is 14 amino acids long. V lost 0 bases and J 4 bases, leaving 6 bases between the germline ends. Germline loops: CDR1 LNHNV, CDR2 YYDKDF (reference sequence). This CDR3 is CATSRDRRTGELFF. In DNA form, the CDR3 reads TGTGCCACCAGCAGAGATCGTCGCACCGGGGAGCTGTTTTTT.

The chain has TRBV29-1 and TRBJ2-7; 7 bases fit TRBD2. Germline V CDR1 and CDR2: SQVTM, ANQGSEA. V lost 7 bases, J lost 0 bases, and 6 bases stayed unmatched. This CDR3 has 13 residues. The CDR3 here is CSGVSGDSYEQYF. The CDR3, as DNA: TGCAGCGGGGTAAGCGGGGACTCCTACGAGCAGTACTTC.

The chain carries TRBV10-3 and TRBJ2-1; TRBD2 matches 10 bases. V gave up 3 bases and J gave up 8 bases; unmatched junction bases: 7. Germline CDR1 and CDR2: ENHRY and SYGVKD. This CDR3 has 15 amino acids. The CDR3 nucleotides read TGTGCCATCAGTGACTCGAGGACTAGCGGTCATGAGCAGTTCTTC. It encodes CAISDSRTSGHEQFF.

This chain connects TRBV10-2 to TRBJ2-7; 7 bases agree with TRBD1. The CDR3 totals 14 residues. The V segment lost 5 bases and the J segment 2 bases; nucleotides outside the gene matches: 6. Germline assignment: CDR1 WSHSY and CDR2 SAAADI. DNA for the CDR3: TGCGCCAGCAGTTACGGGACAGCAGCCTACGAGCAGTACTTC. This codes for CASSYGTAAYEQYF.

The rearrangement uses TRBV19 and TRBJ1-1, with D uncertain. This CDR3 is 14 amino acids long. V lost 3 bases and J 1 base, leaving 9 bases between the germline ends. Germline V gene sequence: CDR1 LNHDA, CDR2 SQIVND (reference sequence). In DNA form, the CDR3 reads TGTGCCAGTAGTATTTCCACGGGGAACACTGAAGCTTTCTTT. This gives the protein CASSISTGNTEAFF.

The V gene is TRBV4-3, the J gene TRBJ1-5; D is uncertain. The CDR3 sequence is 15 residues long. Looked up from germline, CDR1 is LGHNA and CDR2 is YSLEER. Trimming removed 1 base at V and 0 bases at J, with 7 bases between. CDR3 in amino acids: CASSQGVSSNQPQHF. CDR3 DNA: TGCGCCAGCAGCCAAGGCGTCTCTAGCAATCAGCCCCAGCATTTT.

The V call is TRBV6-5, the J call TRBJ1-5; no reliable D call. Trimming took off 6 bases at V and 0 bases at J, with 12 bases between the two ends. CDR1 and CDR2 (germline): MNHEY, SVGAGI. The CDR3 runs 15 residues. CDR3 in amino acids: CASRHREFSNQPQHF. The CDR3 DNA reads TGTGCCAGCAGACACCGGGAATTTAGCAATCAGCCCCAGCATTTT.

This chain's CDR3 is CASSQRREGTYEQYF. The CDR3 bases are TGTGCCAGCAGCCAGCGGCGGGAAGGTACCTACGAGCAGTACTTC. The chain has TRBV5-4 and TRBJ2-7; possible D gene TRBD2, 6 bases. Trimming cost V 4 bases and J 2 bases, with 16 bases left between them. CDR1 is SGHNT and CDR2 is YYREEE in the germline V gene (reference sequence). The CDR3 spans 15 residues.

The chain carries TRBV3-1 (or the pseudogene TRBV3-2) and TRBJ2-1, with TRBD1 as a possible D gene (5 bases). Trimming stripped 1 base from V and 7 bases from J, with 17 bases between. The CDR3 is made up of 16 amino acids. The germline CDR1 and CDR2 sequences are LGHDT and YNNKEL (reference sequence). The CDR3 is CASSQVGKRRGNEQFF. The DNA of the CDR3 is TGTGCCAGCAGCCAAGTTGGGAAGCGAAGGGGTAATGAGCAGTTCTTC.

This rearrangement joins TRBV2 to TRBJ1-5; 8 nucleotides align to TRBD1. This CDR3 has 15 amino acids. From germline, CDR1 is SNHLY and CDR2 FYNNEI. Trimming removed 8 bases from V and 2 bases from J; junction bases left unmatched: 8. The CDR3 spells CASDGQGTGNQPQHF. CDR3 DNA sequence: TGTGCCAGCGACGGACAGGGAACGGGCAATCAGCCCCAGCATTTT.

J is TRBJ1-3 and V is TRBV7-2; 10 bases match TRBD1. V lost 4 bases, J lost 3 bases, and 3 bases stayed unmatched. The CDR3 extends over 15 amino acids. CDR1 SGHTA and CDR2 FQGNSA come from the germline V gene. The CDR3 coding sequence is TGTGCCAGCAGCTCGACAGGGGGCTTTGGAAACACCATATATTTT. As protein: CASSSTGGFGNTIYF. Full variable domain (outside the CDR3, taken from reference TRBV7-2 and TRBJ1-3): GAGVSQSPSNKVTEKGKDVELRCDPISGHTALYWYRQSLGQGLEFLIYFQGNSAPDKSGLPSDRFSAERTGGSVSTLTIQRTQQEDSAVYLCASSSTGGFGNTIYFGEGSWLTVV.

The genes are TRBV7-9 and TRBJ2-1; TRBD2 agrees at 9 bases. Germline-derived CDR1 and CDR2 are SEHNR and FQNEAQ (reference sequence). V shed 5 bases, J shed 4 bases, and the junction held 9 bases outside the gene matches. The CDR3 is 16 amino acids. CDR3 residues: CASSHRAGGLYNEQFF. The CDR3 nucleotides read TGTGCCAGCAGCCATAGAGCGGGAGGATTGTACAATGAGCAGTTCTTC.

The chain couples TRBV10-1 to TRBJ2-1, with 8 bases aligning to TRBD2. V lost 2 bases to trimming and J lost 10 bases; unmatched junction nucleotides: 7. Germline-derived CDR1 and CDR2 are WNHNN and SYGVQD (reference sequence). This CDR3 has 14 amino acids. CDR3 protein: CASSEPAGDREQFF. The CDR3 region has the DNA TGCGCCAGCAGTGAGCCAGCGGGAGATCGGGAGCAGTTCTTC.

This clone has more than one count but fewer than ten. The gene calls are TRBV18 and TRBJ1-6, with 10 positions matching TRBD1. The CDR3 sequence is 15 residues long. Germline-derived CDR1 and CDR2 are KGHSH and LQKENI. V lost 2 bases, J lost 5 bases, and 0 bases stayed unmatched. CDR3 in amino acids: CASSPGTGDNSPLHF. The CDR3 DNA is TGTGCCAGCTCACCAGGGACAGGGGATAATTCACCCCTCCACTTT.

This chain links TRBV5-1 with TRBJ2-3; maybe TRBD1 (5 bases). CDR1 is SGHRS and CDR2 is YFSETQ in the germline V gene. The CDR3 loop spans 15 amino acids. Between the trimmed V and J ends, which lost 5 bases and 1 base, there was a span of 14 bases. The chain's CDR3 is CASSPPGFRTDTQYF. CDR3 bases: TGCGCCAGCAGTCCCCCAGGGTTCCGCACAGATACGCAGTATTTT.

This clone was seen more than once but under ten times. CDR3 sequence (DNA): TGTGCCAGCAGCCGGACTAGCGGGAGTCCAGATACGCAGTATTTT. It codes for CASSRTSGSPDTQYF. The chain uses TRBV7-6 and TRBJ2-3; 13 bases are shared with TRBD2. Germline CDR1 SGHVS, CDR2 FNYEAQ. V shed 5 bases and J 4 bases; nucleotides not matched to a gene: 3. CDR3 length: 15 residues.

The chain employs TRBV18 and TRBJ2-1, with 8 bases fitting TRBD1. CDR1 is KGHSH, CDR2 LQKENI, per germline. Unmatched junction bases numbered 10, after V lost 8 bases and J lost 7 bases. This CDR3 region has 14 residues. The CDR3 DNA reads TGTGCCAGCCAAGGGGGACAGGCATGGAATGAGCAGTTCTTC. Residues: CASQGGQAWNEQFF.

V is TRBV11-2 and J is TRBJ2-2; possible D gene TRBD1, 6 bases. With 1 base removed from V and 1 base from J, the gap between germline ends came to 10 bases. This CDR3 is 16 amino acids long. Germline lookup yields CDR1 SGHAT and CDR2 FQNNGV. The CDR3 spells CASSLAGTQNTGELFF. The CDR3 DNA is TGTGCCAGCAGCTTAGCGGGGACACAGAACACCGGGGAGCTGTTTTTT.

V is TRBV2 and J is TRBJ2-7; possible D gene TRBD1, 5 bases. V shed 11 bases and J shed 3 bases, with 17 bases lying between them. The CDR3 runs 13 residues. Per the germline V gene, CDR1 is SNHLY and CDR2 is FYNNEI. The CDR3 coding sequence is TGTGCCGGAACAACCGACAGCTTCTACGAGCAGTACTTC. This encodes CAGTTDSFYEQYF. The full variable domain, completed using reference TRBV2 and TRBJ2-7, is EPEVTQTPSHQVTQMGQEVILRCVPISNHLYFYWYRQILGQKVEFLVSFYNNEISEKSEIFDDQFSVERPDGSNFTLKIRSTKLEDSAMYFCAGTTDSFYEQYFGPGTRLTVT.

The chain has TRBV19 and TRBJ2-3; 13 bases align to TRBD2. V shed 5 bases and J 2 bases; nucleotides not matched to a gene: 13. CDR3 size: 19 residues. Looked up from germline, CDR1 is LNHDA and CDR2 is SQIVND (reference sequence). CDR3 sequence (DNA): TGTGCCAGTAGTCCCGACCCGCGACTAGCGGGAGGCCCCACAGATACGCAGTATTTT. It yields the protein CASSPDPRLAGGPTDTQYF.